Given below is one T cell receptor (beta chain) in context. Its antigen is still unknown. No much larger clone is present one base from it, and per-base qualities are unavailable. Receptors were amplified or captured by the immunoSEQ multiplex PCR assay. TCRdb stores this immuneACCESS table with in-frame sequences only. Part of the clones is absent; in the studies checked, under half of the shortfall reflects unresolved V genes, and no reason is known for the rest. The sample table contains some 700,000 clones; only one count was recorded for 88% of them. Clones ranked in the top ten supply 0.008% to 0.011% of the sample. Reading from cysteine to phenylalanine, the CDR3 counts 17 amino acids. Only CDR3 DNA is held: 51 bases, read in frame from base 1. According to the germline V gene, CDR1 reads LGHNA and CDR2 reads YSLEER. V drops 2 bases and J drops 2 bases, leaving 15 bases in between. The data stem from a study of shared T cell receptors in the human thymus (dated by TCRdb to the early 2020s). The study in broad terms: The study examined how the human thymus generates shared, self-reactive T-cell receptor alpha chains.

These same data were also listed under a study on human thymus T cells. The second study's paper adds: Immunologically healthy infants undergoing open corrective cardiac surgery for congenital heart defects in Finland were used as donors. The thymus tissue came from surgical resects taken out during corrective cardiac surgery. Biased V and J gene segment usage appeared to be present in both thymic and peripheral blood repertoires. The related research reported highly overlapping thymic TCR repertoires among unrelated individuals. TCR alpha and beta repertoires from seven to nine infant thymus samples and four related peripheral blood samples were characterized in the study. Donor ages ranged from about 7 to 244 days, and the cohort comprised six or seven male and two female infants. Thymocytes were released mechanically from tissue and stored at -70 °C as pellets of roughly 8.5-32 million cells. A QIAsymphony instrument was used to extract genomic DNA from frozen cell pellets. The immunoSEQ multiplex PCR assay was used to amplify the TCRB and TCRAD loci from a standardized quantity of quality-controlled genomic DNA. The V(D)J region was spanned by amplicons of a length sufficient to cover the CDR3 and to identify V and J genes. The commercial immunoSEQ service was used to sequence amplicons on an Illumina platform. Corrections for primer bias and sequencing errors followed previously described methods, while TCRAD and TCRB definitions were based on the IMGT database. The repertoires were analysed using immunoSEQ Analyzer 3.0 and VDJTools for basic statistics, V/J segment usage, diversity estimates, rarefaction and pairwise overlap. Chao1, ChaoE, Efron-Thisted, Shannon and inverse Simpson indices were used to estimate diversity, which was also estimated on datasets down-sampled to the smallest sample. Repertoire overlap was assessed by strict matching of CDR3 nucleotide sequence, V gene and J gene, and clustering was done by Jaccard-based multidimensional scaling. On average, roughly 850,000 unique TCRB clonotypes were obtained from thymus samples, compared with 65,000 to 90,000 from blood samples.

Material for sequencing was thymocytes. This TCR was sampled from a boy less than two years old with a congenital heart defect. Donor details come from another sample of the same person, matched by shared clones. The chain is made from TRBV4-3 and TRBJ2-2; the D gene is perhaps TRBD2, on 5 matching bases. The CDR3 amino acid sequence is: CASSQKGLADNTGELFF. The nucleotide sequence is given as TGCGCCAGCAGCCAAAAGGGCCTAGCAGACAACACCGGGGAGCTGTTTTTT.